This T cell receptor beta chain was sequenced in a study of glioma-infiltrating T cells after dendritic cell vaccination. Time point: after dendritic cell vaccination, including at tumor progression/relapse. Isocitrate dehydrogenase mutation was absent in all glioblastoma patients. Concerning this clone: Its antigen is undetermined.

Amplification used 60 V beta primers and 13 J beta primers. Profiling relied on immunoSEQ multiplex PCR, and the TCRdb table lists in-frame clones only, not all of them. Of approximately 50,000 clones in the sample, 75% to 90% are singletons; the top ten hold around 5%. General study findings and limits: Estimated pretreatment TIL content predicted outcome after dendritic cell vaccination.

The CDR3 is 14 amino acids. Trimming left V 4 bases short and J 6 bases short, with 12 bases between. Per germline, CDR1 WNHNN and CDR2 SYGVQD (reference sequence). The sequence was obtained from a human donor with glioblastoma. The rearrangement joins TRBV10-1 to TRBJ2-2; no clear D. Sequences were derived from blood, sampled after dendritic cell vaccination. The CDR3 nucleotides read TGCGCCAGCAGTGGTATAACAGACGCCGGGGAGCTGTTTTTT. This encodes CASSGITDAGELFF.